The 4 T cell receptor beta chains below come from one sample, sequenced in a study of PD-L1 blockade in urothelial cancer. The data were produced by immunoSEQ multiplex PCR, yet TCRdb's version contains in-frame clones alone and is incomplete. Of approximately 51,000 clones in the sample, around 88% were seen once. The source was PBMCs, collected around atezolizumab (anti-PD-L1) treatment. These receptor sequences come from a man in his 60s with urothelial cancer.

This chain joins TRBV6-6 and TRBJ2-3; D remains ambiguous. In germline, CDR1 is MNHNY, CDR2 SVGAGI (reference sequence). CDR3 length: 11 amino acids. Trimming pared 5 bases from V and 3 bases from J, leaving 3 bases between. The CDR3 coding sequence is TGTGCCAGCAGTCGTACAGATACGCAGTATTTT. This gives the protein CASSRTDTQYF.

V usage is TRBV6-5 and J usage is TRBJ2-2; TRBD2 might be the D (6 bases). Trimming pared 8 bases from V and 7 bases from J, leaving 17 bases between. The CDR3 runs 14 residues. Germline V gene data show CDR1 as MNHEY and CDR2 as SVGAGI. CDR3 residues: CASRRRRDHGELFF. The CDR3 nucleotides read TGTGCCAGCCGACGGAGGAGGGATCACGGGGAGCTGTTTTTT.

The chain uses TRBV4-3 and TRBJ2-3; 13 bases are a match to TRBD2. Germline V gene sequence: CDR1 LGHNA, CDR2 YSLEER. The trim removed 3 bases at V and 0 bases at J, leaving 6 bases unmatched. The CDR3 spans 18 residues. DNA of the CDR3: TGCGCCAGCAGCCAGAGGACTAGCGGGAGTTCTAGCACAGATACGCAGTATTTT. Encoded protein: CASSQRTSGSSSTDTQYF.

This sequence joins TRBV21-1 and TRBJ1-5; no DNA check was done on the table's D call, TRBD1. TRBV21-1 is noted as a pseudogene. This CDR3 region has 16 residues. CDR3 in amino acids: CASSNGPRQGGQPQHF. Written as DNA, the CDR3 is TGTGCCAGCAGCAACGGGCCCCGACAGGGTGGGCAGCCCCAGCATTTT.